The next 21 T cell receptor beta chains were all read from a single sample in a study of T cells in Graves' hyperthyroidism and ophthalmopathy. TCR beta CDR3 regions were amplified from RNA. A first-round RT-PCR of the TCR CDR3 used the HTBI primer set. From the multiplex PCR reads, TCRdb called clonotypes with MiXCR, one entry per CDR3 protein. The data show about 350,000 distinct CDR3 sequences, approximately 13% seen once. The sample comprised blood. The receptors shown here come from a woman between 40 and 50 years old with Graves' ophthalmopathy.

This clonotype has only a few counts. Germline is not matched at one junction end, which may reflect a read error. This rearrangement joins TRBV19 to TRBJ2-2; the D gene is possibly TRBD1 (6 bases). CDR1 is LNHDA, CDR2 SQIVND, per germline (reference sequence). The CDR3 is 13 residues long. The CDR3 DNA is TGTGCCAGTACCGTCCAGGGGATCGGGGTGCTGTTTTTT. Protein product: CASTVQGIGVLFF.

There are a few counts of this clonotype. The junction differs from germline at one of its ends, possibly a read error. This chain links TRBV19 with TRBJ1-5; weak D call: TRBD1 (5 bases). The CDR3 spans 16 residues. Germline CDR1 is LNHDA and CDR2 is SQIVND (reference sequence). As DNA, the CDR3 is TGTGCCAGTAGTATACTCGGGACGAGGAGCAATCAGCCCCCGCATTTT. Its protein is CASSILGTRSNQPPHF.

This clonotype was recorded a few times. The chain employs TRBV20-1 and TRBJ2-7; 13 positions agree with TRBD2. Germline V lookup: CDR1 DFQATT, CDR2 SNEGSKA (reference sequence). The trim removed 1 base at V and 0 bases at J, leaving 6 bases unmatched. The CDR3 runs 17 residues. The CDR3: CSARGLAGGYSSYEQYF. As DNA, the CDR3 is TGCAGTGCTAGAGGACTAGCGGGGGGATATAGCTCCTACGAGCAGTACTTC.

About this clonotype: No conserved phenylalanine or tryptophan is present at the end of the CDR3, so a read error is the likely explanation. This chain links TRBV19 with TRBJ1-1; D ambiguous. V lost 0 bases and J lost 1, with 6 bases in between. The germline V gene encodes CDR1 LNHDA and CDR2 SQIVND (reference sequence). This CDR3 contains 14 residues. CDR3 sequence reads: CASSIDPKNTEAFL. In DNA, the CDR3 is TGTGCCAGTAGTATAGATCCGAAGAACACTGAAGCTTTCCTT.

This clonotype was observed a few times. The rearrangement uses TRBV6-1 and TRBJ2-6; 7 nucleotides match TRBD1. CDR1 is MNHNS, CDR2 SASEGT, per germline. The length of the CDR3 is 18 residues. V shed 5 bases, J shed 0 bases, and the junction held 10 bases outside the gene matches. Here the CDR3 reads CASSSTGPLSSGANVLTF. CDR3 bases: TGTGCCAGCAGTTCGACAGGGCCCTTATCCTCTGGGGCCAACGTCCTGACTTTC.

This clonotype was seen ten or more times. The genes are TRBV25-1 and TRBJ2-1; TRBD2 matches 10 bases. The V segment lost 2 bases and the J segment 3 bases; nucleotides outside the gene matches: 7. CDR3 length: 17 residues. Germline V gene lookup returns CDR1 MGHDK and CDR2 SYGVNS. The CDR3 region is CASSEESGGVVYNEQFF. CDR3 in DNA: TGTGCCAGCAGTGAAGAAAGCGGGGGGGTAGTCTACAATGAGCAGTTCTTC.

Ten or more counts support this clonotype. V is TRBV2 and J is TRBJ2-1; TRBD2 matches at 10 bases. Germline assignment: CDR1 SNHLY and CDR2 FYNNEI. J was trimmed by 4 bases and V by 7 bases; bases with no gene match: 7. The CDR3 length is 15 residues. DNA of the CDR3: TGTGCCAGCATTTCGGGACTAGCGATATACAATGAGCAGTTCTTC. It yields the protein CASISGLAIYNEQFF.

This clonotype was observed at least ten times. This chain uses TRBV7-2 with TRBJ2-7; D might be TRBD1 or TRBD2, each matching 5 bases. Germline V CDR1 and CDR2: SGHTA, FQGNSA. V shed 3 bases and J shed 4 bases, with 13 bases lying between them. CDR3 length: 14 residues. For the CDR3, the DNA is TGTGCCAGCAGCTTGGGACCTCCCCAATACGAGCAGTACTTC. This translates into CASSLGPPQYEQYF.

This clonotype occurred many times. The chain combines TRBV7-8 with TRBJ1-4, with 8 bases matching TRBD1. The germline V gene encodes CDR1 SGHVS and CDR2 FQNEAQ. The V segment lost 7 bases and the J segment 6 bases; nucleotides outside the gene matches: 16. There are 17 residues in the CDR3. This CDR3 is CASITGYRGSRHEKLFF. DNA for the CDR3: TGTGCCAGCATCACAGGGTACAGGGGGAGTAGGCATGAAAAACTGTTTTTT.

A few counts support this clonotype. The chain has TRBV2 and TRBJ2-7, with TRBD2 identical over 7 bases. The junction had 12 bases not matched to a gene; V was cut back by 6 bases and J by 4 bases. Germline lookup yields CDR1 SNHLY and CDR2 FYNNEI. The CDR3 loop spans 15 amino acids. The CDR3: CASRRGTQNLYEQYF. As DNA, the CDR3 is TGTGCCAGCAGGCGGGGGACTCAAAACCTTTACGAGCAGTACTTC.

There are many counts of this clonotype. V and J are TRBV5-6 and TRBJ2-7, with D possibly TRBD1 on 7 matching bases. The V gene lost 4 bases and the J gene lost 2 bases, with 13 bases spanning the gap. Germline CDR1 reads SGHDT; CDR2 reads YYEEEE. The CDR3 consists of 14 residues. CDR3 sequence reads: CASSADRRAYEQYF. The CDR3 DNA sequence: TGTGCCAGCAGCGCGGACAGGAGGGCCTACGAGCAGTACTTC. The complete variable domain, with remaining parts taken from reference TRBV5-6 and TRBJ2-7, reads DAGVTQSPTHLIKTRGQQVTLRCSPKSGHDTVSWYQQALGQGPQFIFQYYEEEERQRGNFPDRFSGHQFPNYSSELNVNALLLGDSALYLCASSADRRAYEQYFGPGTRLTVT.

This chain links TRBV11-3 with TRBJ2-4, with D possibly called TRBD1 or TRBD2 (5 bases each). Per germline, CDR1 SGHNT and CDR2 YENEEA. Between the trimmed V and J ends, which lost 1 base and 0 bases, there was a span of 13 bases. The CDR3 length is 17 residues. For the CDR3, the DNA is TGTGCCAGCAGCTTAGTTCGGGGCCCTATAGCCAAAAACATTCAGTACTTC. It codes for CASSLVRGPIAKNIQYF.

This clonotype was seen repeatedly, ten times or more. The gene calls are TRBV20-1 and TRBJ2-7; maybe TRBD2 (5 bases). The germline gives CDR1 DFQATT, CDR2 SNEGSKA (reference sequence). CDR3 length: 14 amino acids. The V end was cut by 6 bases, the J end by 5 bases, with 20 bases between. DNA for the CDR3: TGCAGTGCAGAAGACGTAGCCGGGGTACACGAGCAGTACTTC. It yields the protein CSAEDVAGVHEQYF.

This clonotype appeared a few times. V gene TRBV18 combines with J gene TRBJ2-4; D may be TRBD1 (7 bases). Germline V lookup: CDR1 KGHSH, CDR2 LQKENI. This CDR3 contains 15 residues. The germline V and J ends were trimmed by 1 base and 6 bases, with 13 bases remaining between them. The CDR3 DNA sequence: TGTGCCAGCTCACCACTCGCCAGGGGGGTAAACATTCAGTACTTC. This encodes CASSPLARGVNIQYF.

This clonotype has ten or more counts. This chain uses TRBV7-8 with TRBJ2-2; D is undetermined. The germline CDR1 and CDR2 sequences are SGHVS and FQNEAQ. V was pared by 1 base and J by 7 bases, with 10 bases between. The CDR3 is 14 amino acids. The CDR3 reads CASSLGKGGGELFF. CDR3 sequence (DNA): TGTGCCAGCAGCTTAGGGAAGGGTGGCGGGGAGCTGTTTTTT.

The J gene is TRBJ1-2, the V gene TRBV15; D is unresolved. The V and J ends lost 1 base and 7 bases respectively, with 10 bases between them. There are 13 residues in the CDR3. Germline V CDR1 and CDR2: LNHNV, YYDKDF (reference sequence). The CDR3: CATSRGVDAGYTF. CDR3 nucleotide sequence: TGTGCCACCAGCAGAGGGGTTGACGCTGGCTACACCTTC.

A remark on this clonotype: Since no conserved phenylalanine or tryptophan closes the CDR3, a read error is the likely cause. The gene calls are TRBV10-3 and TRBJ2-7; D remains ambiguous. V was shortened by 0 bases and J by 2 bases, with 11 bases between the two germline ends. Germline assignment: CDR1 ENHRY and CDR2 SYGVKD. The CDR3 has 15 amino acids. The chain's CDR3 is CAISESEAATYEQYS. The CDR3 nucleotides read TGTGCCATCAGTGAGTCCGAAGCTGCAACCTACGAGCAGTACTCC.

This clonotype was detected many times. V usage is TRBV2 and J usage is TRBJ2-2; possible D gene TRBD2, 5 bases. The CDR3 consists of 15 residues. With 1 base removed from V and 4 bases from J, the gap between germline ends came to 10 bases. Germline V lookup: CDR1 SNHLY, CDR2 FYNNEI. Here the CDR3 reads CASSEGFAGTGELFF. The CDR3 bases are TGTGCCAGCAGTGAAGGGTTCGCGGGCACCGGGGAGCTGTTTTTT.

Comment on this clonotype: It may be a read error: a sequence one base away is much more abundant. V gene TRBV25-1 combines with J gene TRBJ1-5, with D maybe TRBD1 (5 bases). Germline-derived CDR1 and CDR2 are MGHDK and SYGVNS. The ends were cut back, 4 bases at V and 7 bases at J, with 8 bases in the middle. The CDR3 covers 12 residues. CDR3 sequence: CASSVGDQPQHF. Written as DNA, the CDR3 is TGTGCCAGCAGTGTGGGGGACCAGCCCCAGCATTTT.

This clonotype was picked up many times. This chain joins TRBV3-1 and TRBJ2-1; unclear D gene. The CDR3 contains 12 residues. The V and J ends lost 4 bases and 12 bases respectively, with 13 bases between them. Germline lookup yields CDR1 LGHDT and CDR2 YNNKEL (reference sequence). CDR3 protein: CASSPHGRRQFF. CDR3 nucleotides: TGTGCCAGCAGCCCCCATGGGCGGAGGCAGTTCTTC.

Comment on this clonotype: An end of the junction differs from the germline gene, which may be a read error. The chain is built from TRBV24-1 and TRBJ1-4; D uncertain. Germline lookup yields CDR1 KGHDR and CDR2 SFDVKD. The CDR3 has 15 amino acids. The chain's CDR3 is CATSAGGDAKEKLFF. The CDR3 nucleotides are TGTGCCACCAGTGCCGGCGGGGATGCTAAAGAAAAACTGTTTTTT.